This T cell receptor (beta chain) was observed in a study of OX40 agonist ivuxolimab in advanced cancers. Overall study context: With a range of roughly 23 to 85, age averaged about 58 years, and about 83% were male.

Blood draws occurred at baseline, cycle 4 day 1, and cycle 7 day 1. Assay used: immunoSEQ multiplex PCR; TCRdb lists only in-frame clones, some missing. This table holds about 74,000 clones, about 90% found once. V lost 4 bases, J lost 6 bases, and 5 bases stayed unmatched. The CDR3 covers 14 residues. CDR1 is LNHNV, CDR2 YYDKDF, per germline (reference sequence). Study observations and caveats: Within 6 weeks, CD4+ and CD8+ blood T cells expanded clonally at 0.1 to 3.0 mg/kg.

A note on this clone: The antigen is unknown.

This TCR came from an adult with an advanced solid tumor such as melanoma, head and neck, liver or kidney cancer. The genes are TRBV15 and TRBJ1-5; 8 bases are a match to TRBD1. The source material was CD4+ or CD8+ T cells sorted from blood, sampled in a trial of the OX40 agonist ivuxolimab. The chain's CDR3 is CATSTDRGGQPQHF. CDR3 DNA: TGTGCCACCAGCACAGACAGGGGAGGTCAGCCCCAGCATTTT.